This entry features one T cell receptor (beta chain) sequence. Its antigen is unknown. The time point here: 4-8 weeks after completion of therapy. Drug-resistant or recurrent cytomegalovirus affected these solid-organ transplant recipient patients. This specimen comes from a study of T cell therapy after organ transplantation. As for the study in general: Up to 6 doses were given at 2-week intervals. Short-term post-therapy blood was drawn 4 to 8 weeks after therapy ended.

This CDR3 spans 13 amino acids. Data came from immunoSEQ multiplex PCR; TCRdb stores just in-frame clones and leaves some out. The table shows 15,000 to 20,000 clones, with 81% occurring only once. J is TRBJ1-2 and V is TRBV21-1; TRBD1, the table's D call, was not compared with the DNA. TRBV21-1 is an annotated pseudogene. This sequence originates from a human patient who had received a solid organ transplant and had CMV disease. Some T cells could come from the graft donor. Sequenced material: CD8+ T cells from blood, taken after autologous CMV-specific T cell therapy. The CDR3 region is CAIRTTTMYGYTF. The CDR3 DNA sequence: TGTGCCATCCGGACAACGACGATGTATGGCTACACCTTC.